The source of this T cell receptor (beta chain) is a study of blood T cell repertoires in COVID-19. Study as a whole: T cells, B-cell-depleted T cells, or PBMCs provided the cDNA or gDNA that served as material.

Authors' methods: Reference gene primer amplification gave estimated nucleated cell counts. This table comes from immunoSEQ multiplex PCR, and its TCRdb copy is limited to in-frame clones, with some not included. The D gene and trimming were derived from the DNA, and the V and J assignments and clone size from that table. This table holds around 250,000 clones, 85% to 90% found once. CDR1 is LNHNV and CDR2 is YYDKDF in the germline V gene (reference sequence). The V end lost 1 base, the J end lost 2 bases, and 12 bases lay between the germline ends. The length of the CDR3 is 16 residues. Participants spanned ages about 18 to 90 years and resided in 20 to 25 US areas.

The V gene is TRBV15, the J gene TRBJ1-5; the D gene is possibly TRBD1 (5 bases). Sequenced sample: PBMCs or T cells enriched from blood (not recorded which). This receptor was obtained from a young man who had recovered from COVID-19. This CDR3 is CATSRVGGAGNQPQHF. The CDR3 bases are TGTGCCACCAGCAGAGTTGGAGGGGCCGGCAATCAGCCCCAGCATTTT.